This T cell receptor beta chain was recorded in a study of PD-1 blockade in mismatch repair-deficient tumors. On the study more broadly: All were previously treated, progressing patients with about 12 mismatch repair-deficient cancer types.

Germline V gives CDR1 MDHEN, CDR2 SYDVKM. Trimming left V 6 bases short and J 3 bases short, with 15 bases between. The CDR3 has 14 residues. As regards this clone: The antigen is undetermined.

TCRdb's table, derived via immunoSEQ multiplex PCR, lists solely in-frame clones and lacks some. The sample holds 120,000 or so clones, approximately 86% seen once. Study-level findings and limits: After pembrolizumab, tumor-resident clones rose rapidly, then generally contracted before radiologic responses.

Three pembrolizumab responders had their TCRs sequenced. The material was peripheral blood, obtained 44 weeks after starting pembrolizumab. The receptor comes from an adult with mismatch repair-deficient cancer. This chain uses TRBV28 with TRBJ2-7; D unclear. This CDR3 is CASSRPSAHYEQYF. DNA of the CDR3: TGTGCCAGCAGCCGCCCCTCCGCGCACTACGAGCAGTACTTC. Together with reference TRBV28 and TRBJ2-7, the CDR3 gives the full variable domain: DVKVTQSSRYLVKRTGEKVFLECVQDMDHENMFWYRQDPGLGLRLIYFSYDVKMKEKGDIPEGYSVSREKKERFSLILESASTNQTSMYLCASSRPSAHYEQYFGPGTRLTVT.